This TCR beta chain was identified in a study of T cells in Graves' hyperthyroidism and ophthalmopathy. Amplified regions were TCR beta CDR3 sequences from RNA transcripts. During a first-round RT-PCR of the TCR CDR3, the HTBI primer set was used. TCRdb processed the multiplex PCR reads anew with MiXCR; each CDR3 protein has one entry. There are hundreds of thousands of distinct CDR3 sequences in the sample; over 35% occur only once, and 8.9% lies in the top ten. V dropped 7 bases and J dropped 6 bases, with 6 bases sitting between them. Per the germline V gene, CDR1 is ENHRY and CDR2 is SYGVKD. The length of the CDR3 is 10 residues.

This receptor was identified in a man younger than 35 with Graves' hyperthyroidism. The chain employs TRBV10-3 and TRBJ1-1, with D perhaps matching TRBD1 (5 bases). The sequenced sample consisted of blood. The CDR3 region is CAIKTAEAFF. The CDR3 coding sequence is TGTGCCATCAAGACAGCTGAAGCTTTCTTT.